Listed below are T cell receptor beta chains from one sample, sequenced in a study of T cells expressing NK-cell markers. TCRdb reprocessed the 5' RACE reads and reports one entry per CDR3 protein, with no DNA. Recorded for this sample: about 550,000 distinct CDR3 sequences. The specimen sequenced was blood T cells: a sorted CD56 or NKG2C T cell subset, CD4+ or CD8+ T cells, or bulk PBMC T cells (not recorded which). The receptor source for this set is a man younger than 35 in good health. Both conserved end residues are part of each CDR3.

j_call v_call cdr3_aa
TRBJ2-5 TRBV5-1 CASTLQTSGRGETQYF
TRBJ1-5 TRBV6-1 CASSHPDSEISNQPQHF
TRBJ2-3 TRBV20-1 CSATEGDIRTDTQYF
TRBJ2-3 TRBV12-3/TRBV12-4 CASSPLGGADTDTQYF
TRBJ2-3 TRBV6-2/TRBV6-3 CASTPIRGAARRDTDTQYF
TRBJ2-3 TRBV5-6 CASSFWQTAADTQYF
TRBJ2-3 TRBV29-1 CSVEGGGSADTQYF
TRBJ2-1 TRBV3-1 CASSQDGLAGVVRINEQFF
TRBJ2-2 TRBV4-2 CASSPDRLLANTGELSF
TRBJ2-7 TRBV7-9 CASSLGIVNEQYF
TRBJ2-2 TRBV10-3 CATRTREGTGELFF
TRBJ1-1 TRBV29-1 CSVEAPGTEGAFF
TRBJ2-4 TRBV10-2 CASSGPENIQYF
TRBJ1-4 TRBV15 CATSSRDRGELFF
TRBJ2-7 TRBV27 CASTNWTGPIYEQYF
TRBJ1-6 TRBV20-1 CSYGTLRANSPLHF
TRBJ2-5 TRBV6-1 CASSQGVQETQYF
TRBJ2-7 TRBV18 CASSPAQYEQYF
TRBJ2-2 TRBV6-6 CASLEGDGELFF
TRBJ2-5 TRBV15 CATSRPPGDQETQYF
TRBJ2-3 TRBV12-3/TRBV12-4 CASSRPRYTQYF
TRBJ2-4 TRBV9 CASSVGQPMDVAKNIQYF
TRBJ2-1 TRBV5-1 CASSLTIGDWRERYNEQFF
TRBJ2-1 TRBV18 CASSQTVLAEYNEQFF
TRBJ1-1 TRBV12-3/TRBV12-4 CATYRTPGLRERAFF
TRBJ1-1 TRBV2 CASRTPRGQNTEAFF
TRBJ1-2 TRBV19 CASSIVSDLHYGYTF
TRBJ2-7 TRBV5-6 CASSITGGGEQYF
TRBJ1-6 TRBV7-8 CASTNETGGNSPLHF
TRBJ2-2 TRBV25-1 CASSVTGGAGELFF
TRBJ1-3 TRBV7-2 CASSRDQGNTIYF
TRBJ1-4 TRBV20-1 CSATGPVNEKLFF
TRBJ1-2 TRBV12-3/TRBV12-4 CASSLALGQANYGYTF
TRBJ1-5 TRBV15 CATSGGTGAGFQPQHF
TRBJ2-5 TRBV7-8 CASSRSGTNWETQYF
TRBJ2-5 TRBV1 CTLYRCGSRETQYF
TRBJ2-1 TRBV5-1 CATKVSILNNEQFF
TRBJ1-2 TRBV12-3/TRBV12-4 CASSRVVPSYGYTF
TRBJ2-5 TRBV20-1 CSARVAGQGARETQYF
TRBJ2-7 TRBV12-3/TRBV12-4 CASRDETRRGDYEQYF
TRBJ1-4 TRBV7-2 CASSLTLQTTTNEKLFF
TRBJ2-3 TRBV5-1 CASTPRTSGRTDTQYF
TRBJ2-1 TRBV12-3/TRBV12-4 CASRVQEYNEQFF